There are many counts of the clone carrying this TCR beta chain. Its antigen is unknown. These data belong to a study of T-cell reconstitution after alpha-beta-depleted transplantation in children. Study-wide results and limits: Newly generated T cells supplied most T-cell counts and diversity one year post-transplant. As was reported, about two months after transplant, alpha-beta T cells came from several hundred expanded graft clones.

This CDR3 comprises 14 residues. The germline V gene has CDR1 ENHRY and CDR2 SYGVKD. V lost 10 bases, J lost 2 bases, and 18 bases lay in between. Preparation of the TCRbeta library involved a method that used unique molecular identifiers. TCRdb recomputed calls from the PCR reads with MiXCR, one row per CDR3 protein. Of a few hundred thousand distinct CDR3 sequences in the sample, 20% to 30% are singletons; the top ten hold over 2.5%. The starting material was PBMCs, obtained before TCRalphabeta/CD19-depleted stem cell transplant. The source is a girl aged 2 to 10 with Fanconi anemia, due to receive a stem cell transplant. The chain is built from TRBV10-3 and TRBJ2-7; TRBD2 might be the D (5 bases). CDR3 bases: TGTGCCACCGCAGCCCCATCGGGGACCTACGAGCAGTACTTC. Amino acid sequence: CATAAPSGTYEQYF.